This TCR beta chain was documented in a study of cytomegalovirus exposure and HLA in healthy donors (dated by TCRdb to the late 2010s). Regarding the complete study: According to an earlier analysis of 587 of the donors, about 179 million T cells yielded over 100 million unique TCR beta sequences and 276 Gb of sequence data. An earlier analysis of nearly 600 of the donors applied high-throughput TCR beta sequencing to assess whether each TCR beta V gene segment acted as functional or pseudogenic. Donor age, sex, ethnicity and CMV serostatus were compiled together with the repertoire data. Four to six DR-DQ haplotypes were handled as single units for association and clustering, since linkage in the cohort was strong. Class I and class II HLA loci were covered by the typing at four-digit resolution. On average, over 200,000 unique TCR beta nucleotide sequences were sequenced per donor among fewer than 500 genotyped donors of the cohort, with around 19% of those sequences being non-productive. The aim of the study was to test whether cataloging public T cell receptors could identify signatures of past pathogen exposure. Every discovery cohort repertoire had been produced on one sequencing platform. Typing coverage differed by locus: A, B, C, DRB1 and DQB1 were typed in about 629-640 donors, DQA1 in about 500, DPA1 in around 580, and DPB1 in 450 to 490. Genome-wide SNP genotypes for about three fifths of the roughly 670 donors were used in a later genetic analysis, which treated that subset as a discovery cohort. To predict cytomegalovirus infection status, the study brought together high-throughput TCR immunosequencing, statistical association of individual TCRs with disease status, and machine learning. A separate validation cohort of 100 to 150 different subjects was used in addition to the roughly 700-subject first cohort. A later analysis re-examined previously published TCR beta repertoires from more than 600 donors and added high-resolution HLA genotyping to investigate patterns of TCR occurrence. An early release covering about 600 HLA-typed donors comprised 300 to 350 gigabases of sequencing data and about 90 million unique TCR sequences. The study used immunosequencing to profile the T cell repertoires of more than 650 subjects and linked those repertoires to cytomegalovirus serostatus. Of the 300 to 450 genotyped donors, around 81% fell in the genetic ancestry cluster associated with self-reported Caucasian donors. In the later analysis, no new phenotypic data were used to find candidate immune exposures; instead, reliance was placed on TCR beta sequences and their occurrence across donors.

Study-level results and caveats: In an earlier analysis of 450 to 750 of the donors, most TCR beta V segments appeared in productive rearrangements about 87% or about 30% of the time, broadly matching IMGT annotations. While some public TCRs were present in many individuals, most TCR sequences turned up only very rarely across donors. In a later analysis, TCR association rates were found to vary across HLA loci, with the most associated TCRs seen for DRB1 alleles and the fewest for HLA-C alleles. V-gene and J-gene trimming of TCR beta chains was associated with a missense DCLRE1C variant in a later genetic analysis, and the association was replicated in an independent cohort. In this cohort, only TCR beta chains were sequenced, and detectable features were limited by the absence of alpha or paired-chain data. The authors suggested that the approach could potentially be generalized to other disease states and immunological phenotypes. In a later analysis, most CMV-associated TCR beta chains were found to appear HLA-restricted, with HLA associations seemingly driven largely by CMV exposure. Three of the identified cytomegalovirus-associated TCR beta chains were confirmed in vitro to be specific for cytomegalovirus antigens. The classifier was reported to diagnose cytomegalovirus status with high specificity and sensitivity in both the original cohort and the validation cohort. Linkage disequilibrium might explain the correlated functional status among segregating V segments, but an unknown experimental factor could not be excluded. Some IMGT-functional V segments, including TRBV6-2 and TRBV6-3, could not be distinguished by the 87-base-pair reads and were therefore excluded. The earlier analysis of about 600 of the donors excluded approximately 17 rarely observed V segments, including chromosome 9 orphons, because counts were too low. In a later analysis, HLA-associated TCR beta chains were found to be more clonally expanded and to have lower generation probabilities than equally common non-associated chains. A group of highly shared sequence variants was considered likely to be a technical artifact of the sequencing pipeline. When HLA alleles, especially DR and DQ, strongly co-occurred, TCR associations were difficult to assign to individual alleles. A further reported finding was that TCR beta sequences accurately predicted the HLA-A and HLA-B alleles for most subjects in the first cohort. Several of the top co-occurrence clusters appeared to be linked to parvovirus B19, influenza, CMV and Epstein-Barr virus, according to a later analysis. Because HLA typing was unavailable for some donors at each locus, only the typed subset was used in association tests. Immune exposure information for the cohort was limited to CMV serostatus. Specific HLA alleles were associated with roughly 16,000 TCR beta sequences at a false discovery rate of 0.05 in a later analysis. A later genetic analysis reported fewer N-insertions in productive TCRs among donors in an Asian-associated ancestry cluster than the roughly 700-donor mean. A total of roughly 160 TCR beta chains were listed by the study as associated with cytomegalovirus. Roughly uniform sequencing depth across donors was assumed in presence/absence analyses, although this assumption may not hold.

V trim: 5 bases; J trim: 6 bases; unmatched bases: 7. Taken from the germline V gene, the CDR1 and CDR2 loops are SGHAT and FQNNGV. The CDR3 measures 15 amino acids from cysteine to phenylalanine. The CDR3 DNA has 45 bases and is translated from base 1. In total, around 600 healthy bone marrow donors made up the cohort. At the time of sampling, every cohort member was nominally healthy, though immune exposures that went unrecorded were likely present. The donor tested CMV seropositive and was one of the 289 seropositive cohort members. Each donor provided a peripheral blood sample, and peripheral blood mononuclear cells were used for TCR beta sequencing. Genomic DNA extraction from the blood cell samples was performed with the Qiagen DNeasy Blood Extraction Kit. The library was generated by the immunoSEQ multiplex PCR assay. For the multiplex PCR, a mixture combining 60 forward primers for TCR Vbeta segments and 13 reverse primers for TCR Jbeta segments was used. The CDR3 region of rearranged TCR beta genes was amplified from genomic DNA with a multiplex PCR assay. The Illumina HiSeq System was used to sequence the amplified TCR beta libraries as 87-base-pair reads. Per the authors' processing: Across the roughly 640 repertoires, a later analysis counted tens of millions of unique TCR beta chains, around 10 million of which were shared by at least two donors. To remove PCR and sequencing errors, raw reads were error-corrected and collapsed into unique sequences using a nearest-neighbor algorithm that merged closely related sequences. To assign V, D and J gene segments, CDR3 sequences were aligned to IMGT reference sequences. For a sequence to be retained, at least a six-nucleotide match to both a V gene segment and a J gene segment was required. Rearrangements were called productive when the CDR3 lacked stop codons and stayed in frame with V and J; all others were non-productive. CDR3 was defined according to IMGT convention as the region running from the second conserved V-encoded cysteine to the conserved J-encoded phenylalanine. The earlier analysis of some 550 of the donors excluded any sequence lacking an unambiguous match to a single V gene segment. In an earlier analysis of 500 to 750 of the donors, V segments were called functional above 56.7% productive rearrangements and were called segregating when the between-donor standard deviation exceeded 5%. A statistical classification framework was built for diagnosing cytomegalovirus status from the catalog of TCR beta chain sequences. In a later analysis, TCR nucleotide sequences were compared against IMGT/GENE-DB human TR gene sequences so that V and J genes could be assigned. A later analysis assigned CDR3 sequences and most-parsimonious VDJ recombination scenarios with the TCRdist pipeline. A later analysis defined each TCR beta chain by its CDR3 amino acid sequence plus V-gene family, and excluded reads lacking a unique V-gene family. To address suspected cross-contamination and a sequencing artifact, a later analysis removed some 620 highly shared, low-generation-probability nucleotide sequences. A later analysis calculated a clonal expansion index for each public chain from normalized within-repertoire ranks of inferred template counts. Generation probabilities in a later analysis came from a VDJ recombination model fitted to out-of-frame rearrangements, and those results were checked against IGoR. Hypergeometric tests were used in a later analysis to score TCR-TCR, TCR-HLA and TCR-CMV co-occurrence, with a repertoire-size bias correction applied to the TCR pairs. False discovery rates were estimated in a later analysis by permuting HLA or CMV assignments 20 times. In a later analysis, co-occurring TCRs were grouped using DBSCAN, and TCRdist sequence similarity was added for clustering within HLA-allele-positive subsets. Repertoires with fewer than 30,000 or more than 120,000 public chains were left out of co-occurrence clustering, as were five repertoires with anomalous nucleotide sharing. TCRdb limited this immuneACCESS table to in-frame rearrangements with V and J called. A share of clones is missing; checked studies link under half to unresolved V genes, and the rest is unexplained. The V and J calls and the clone size are those of that table, but D and trimming were determined from the DNA. This sample gives around 100,000 clones in total; about 70% of them show up just once. The ten top clones hold about 4.3% of the sample.

This clone was detected only once. This receptor's antigen is unknown. No per-base quality is available; no much larger clone lies one base away. Sequences were obtained from PBMCs. The receptor's source is a woman between 18 and 30 years old in good health and CMV-seropositive. This chain is built from TRBV11-2 and TRBJ2-1, and 10 junction bases match TRBD2. The encoded CDR3 is CASSRGLAALNEQFF. The DNA reads TGTGCCAGCAGCCGCGGACTAGCGGCCCTCAATGAGCAGTTCTTC. The CDR3, completed at both ends by the reference TRBV11-2 and TRBJ2-1 genes, gives the full variable domain EAGVAQSPRYKIIEKRQSVAFWCNPISGHATLYWYQQILGQGPKLLIQFQNNGVVDDSQLPKDRFSAERLKGVDSTLKIQPAKLEDSAVYLCASSRGLAALNEQFFGPGTRLTVL.